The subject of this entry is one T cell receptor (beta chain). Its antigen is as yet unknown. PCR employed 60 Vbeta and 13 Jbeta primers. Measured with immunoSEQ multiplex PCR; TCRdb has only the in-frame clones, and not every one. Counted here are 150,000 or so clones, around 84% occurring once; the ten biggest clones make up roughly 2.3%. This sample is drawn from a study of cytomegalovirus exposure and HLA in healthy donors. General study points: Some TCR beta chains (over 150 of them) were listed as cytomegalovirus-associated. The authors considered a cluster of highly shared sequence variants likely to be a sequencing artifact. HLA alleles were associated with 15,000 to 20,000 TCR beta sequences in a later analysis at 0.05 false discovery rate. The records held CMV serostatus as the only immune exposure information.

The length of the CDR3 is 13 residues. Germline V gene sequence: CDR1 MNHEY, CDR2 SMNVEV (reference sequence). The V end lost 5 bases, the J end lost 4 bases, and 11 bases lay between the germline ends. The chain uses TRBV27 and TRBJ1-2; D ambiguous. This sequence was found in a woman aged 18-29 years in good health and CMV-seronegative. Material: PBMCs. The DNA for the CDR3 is TGTGCCAGCAGTCGTGCAGGTCCCTATGGCTACACCTTC. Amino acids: CASSRAGPYGYTF.